Listed below are T cell receptor beta chains from one sample, sequenced in a study of cytomegalovirus exposure and HLA in healthy donors. Profiling relied on immunoSEQ multiplex PCR, and the TCRdb table lists in-frame clones only, not all of them. The table records under 200,000 clones, around 88% of them present only once. Sample: PBMCs. These TCRs come from a woman between 25 and 40 years old in good health and CMV-seronegative. The CDR3 runs from the conserved cysteine through the conserved F or W. A D gene is named only where the DNA matches it firmly. A clone size is listed for some rows: how often the clone was seen (once, few, many), or a class if it is expanded.

len,v_gene,d_gene,abundance,j_gene,CDR3nt,CDR3aa
15,TRBV6-1,TRBD1,-,TRBJ2-1,TGTGCCAGCAAGGGACAGGCTTTCACCTACAATGAGCAGTTCTTC,CASKGQAFTYNEQFF
15,TRBV5-5,TRBD1,once,TRBJ2-7,TGTGCCAGCAGCCCTACCGGGACAGGACCCTACGAGCAGTACTTC,CASSPTGTGPYEQYF
20,TRBV4-2,TRBD2,-,TRBJ2-7,TGTGCCAGCAGCCTCCCCCAAGCGGGTAGCGGGAGTAGCGGGCCCTACGAGCAGTACTTC,CASSLPQAGSGSSGPYEQYF
12,TRBV5-6,-,-,TRBJ2-1,TGTGCCAGCAGCTTGCGTGGGAGCAATATGTTCTTC,CASSLRGSNMFF
12,TRBV2,-,-,TRBJ1-6,TGTGCCACCGCTAGGGGTAATTCACCCCTCCACTTT,CATARGNSPLHF
12,TRBV2,-,once,TRBJ2-7,TGTGCCAGCAGTCCCCAACAACCCGAGCAGTACTTC,CASSPQQPEQYF
12,TRBV29-1,-,-,TRBJ2-7,TGCAGCGTCGGCGGGGTTCCCTACGAGCAGTACTTC,CSVGGVPYEQYF
14,TRBV2,TRBD1,-,TRBJ1-4,TGTGCCAGCAGCCGGGACAGCTTTAATGAAAAACTGTTTTTT,CASSRDSFNEKLFF
15,TRBV6-1,TRBD1,-,TRBJ2-5,TGTGCCAGCAACAAGGGACAGCCTTTGGGGGAGACCCAGTACTTC,CASNKGQPLGETQYF
14,TRBV6-5,TRBD2,-,TRBJ2-7,TGTGCCAGCAGTCCGCCGGGACTAGGAGACGAGCAGTACTTC,CASSPPGLGDEQYF
15,TRBV5-4,TRBD2,-,TRBJ2-5,TGTGCCAGCAGCTCTGAGACGGGAGGGCTGAAGACCCAGTACTTC,CASSSETGGLKTQYF
16,TRBV11-1,TRBD2,-,TRBJ2-2,TGTGCCAGCAGCAGAGGGGGACTAGCGGCCACCGGGGAGCTGTTTTTT,CASSRGGLAATGELFF
16,TRBV11-2,TRBD2,-,TRBJ2-2,TGTGCCAGCACTCCCGGGGCGGCGGGGAGGGCCGGGGAGCTGTTTTTT,CASTPGAAGRAGELFF
16,TRBV6-5,-,-,TRBJ2-7,TGTGCCAGCAGTTACTCGATAGGCAGAGGCTCCTACGAGCAGTACTTC,CASSYSIGRGSYEQYF
11,TRBV7-2,-,-,TRBJ2-4,TGTGCCAGCAGCTTTTTTAGCATTCAGTACTTC,CASSFFSIQYF
16,TRBV13,-,-,TRBJ1-1,TGTGCCAGCAGCTTAGTTTTGGGCAGAGCGAACACTGAAGCTTTCTTT,CASSLVLGRANTEAFF
15,TRBV11-2,TRBD2,once,TRBJ2-3,TGTGCCAGCAGCCCGGGCGGGGGACGCACAGATACGCAGTATTTT,CASSPGGGRTDTQYF
12,TRBV29-1,TRBD1,-,TRBJ2-1,TGCAGCTCTACAGGGGTGTACAATGAGCAGTTCTTC,CSSTGVYNEQFF
17,TRBV4-1,-,-,TRBJ2-1,TGCGCCAGCAGCCAAAAGGGTTTCCAGGGGTTTTACAATGAGCAGTTCTTC,CASSQKGFQGFYNEQFF
15,TRBV27,-,-,TRBJ2-1,TGTGCCAGCAGTTTCTGGGCAGGGGAAGGCAATGAGCAGTTCTTC,CASSFWAGEGNEQFF
15,TRBV5-1,-,few,TRBJ1-1,TGCGCCAGCAGCGGGGGGGCAGTCAGAAACACTGAAGCTTTCTTT,CASSGGAVRNTEAFF
17,TRBV28,TRBD1,-,TRBJ2-6,TGTGCCAGCAGACAGACAGGGGGCGCATTTGGGGCCAACGTCCTGACTTTC,CASRQTGGAFGANVLTF
16,TRBV5-1,TRBD2,few,TRBJ2-3,TGCGCCAGCAGCTTGGAGGGGGGACTAGCGGGAGATACGCAGTATTTT,CASSLEGGLAGDTQYF
15,TRBV7-9,-,-,TRBJ2-7,TGTGCCAGCAGCTACGGGACACGGGGACCCTACGAGCAGTACTTC,CASSYGTRGPYEQYF